The T cell receptor beta chain described here comes from a study of beta chain features in type 1 diabetes. Study observations and caveats: PCR might pick shorter templates more often, in the same way for patients and controls. Cells with high TCR expression could be over-represented when cDNA is sequenced. No resolution was reached here on whether HLA type influences TCRB rearrangement.

As regards this clone: Its specificity is unknown.

The isolated RNA, all of it, was reverse transcribed, so expressed TCRB transcripts were what got sequenced. Profiling relied on immunoSEQ multiplex PCR, and the TCRdb table lists in-frame clones only, not all of them. The top ten clones hold less than 0.45% of a sample with almost 350,000 clones, 6.5% to 10% of them seen once. V was cut by 5 bases and J by 0 bases, with 10 bases left in between. There are 15 residues in the CDR3. Germline V CDR1 and CDR2: SEHNR, FQNEAQ (reference sequence). Material for sequencing was central memory CD4+ T cells from blood. The sequence was obtained from a woman aged 18-29 years in good health. J is TRBJ1-4 and V is TRBV7-9; tentative D call: TRBD1 (6 bases). Here the CDR3 DNA reads TGTGCCAGCAGCGAACAGGGTACAACTAATGAAAAACTGTTTTTT. This encodes CASSEQGTTNEKLFF.